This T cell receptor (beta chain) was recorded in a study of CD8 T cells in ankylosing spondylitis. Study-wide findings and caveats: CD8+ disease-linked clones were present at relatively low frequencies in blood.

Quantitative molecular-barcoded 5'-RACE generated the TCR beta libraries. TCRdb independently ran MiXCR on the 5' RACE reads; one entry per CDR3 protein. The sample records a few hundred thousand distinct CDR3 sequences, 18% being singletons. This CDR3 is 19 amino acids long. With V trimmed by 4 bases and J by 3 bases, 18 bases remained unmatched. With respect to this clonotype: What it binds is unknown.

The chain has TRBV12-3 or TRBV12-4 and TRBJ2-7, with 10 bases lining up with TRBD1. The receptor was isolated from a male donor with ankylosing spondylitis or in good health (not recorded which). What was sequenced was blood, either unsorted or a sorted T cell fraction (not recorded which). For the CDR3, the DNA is TGTGCCAGCAGTTCTTCTTTTTTGTTAGGACAGGGGGTAATCTACGAGCAGTACTTC. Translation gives CASSSSFLLGQGVIYEQYF.